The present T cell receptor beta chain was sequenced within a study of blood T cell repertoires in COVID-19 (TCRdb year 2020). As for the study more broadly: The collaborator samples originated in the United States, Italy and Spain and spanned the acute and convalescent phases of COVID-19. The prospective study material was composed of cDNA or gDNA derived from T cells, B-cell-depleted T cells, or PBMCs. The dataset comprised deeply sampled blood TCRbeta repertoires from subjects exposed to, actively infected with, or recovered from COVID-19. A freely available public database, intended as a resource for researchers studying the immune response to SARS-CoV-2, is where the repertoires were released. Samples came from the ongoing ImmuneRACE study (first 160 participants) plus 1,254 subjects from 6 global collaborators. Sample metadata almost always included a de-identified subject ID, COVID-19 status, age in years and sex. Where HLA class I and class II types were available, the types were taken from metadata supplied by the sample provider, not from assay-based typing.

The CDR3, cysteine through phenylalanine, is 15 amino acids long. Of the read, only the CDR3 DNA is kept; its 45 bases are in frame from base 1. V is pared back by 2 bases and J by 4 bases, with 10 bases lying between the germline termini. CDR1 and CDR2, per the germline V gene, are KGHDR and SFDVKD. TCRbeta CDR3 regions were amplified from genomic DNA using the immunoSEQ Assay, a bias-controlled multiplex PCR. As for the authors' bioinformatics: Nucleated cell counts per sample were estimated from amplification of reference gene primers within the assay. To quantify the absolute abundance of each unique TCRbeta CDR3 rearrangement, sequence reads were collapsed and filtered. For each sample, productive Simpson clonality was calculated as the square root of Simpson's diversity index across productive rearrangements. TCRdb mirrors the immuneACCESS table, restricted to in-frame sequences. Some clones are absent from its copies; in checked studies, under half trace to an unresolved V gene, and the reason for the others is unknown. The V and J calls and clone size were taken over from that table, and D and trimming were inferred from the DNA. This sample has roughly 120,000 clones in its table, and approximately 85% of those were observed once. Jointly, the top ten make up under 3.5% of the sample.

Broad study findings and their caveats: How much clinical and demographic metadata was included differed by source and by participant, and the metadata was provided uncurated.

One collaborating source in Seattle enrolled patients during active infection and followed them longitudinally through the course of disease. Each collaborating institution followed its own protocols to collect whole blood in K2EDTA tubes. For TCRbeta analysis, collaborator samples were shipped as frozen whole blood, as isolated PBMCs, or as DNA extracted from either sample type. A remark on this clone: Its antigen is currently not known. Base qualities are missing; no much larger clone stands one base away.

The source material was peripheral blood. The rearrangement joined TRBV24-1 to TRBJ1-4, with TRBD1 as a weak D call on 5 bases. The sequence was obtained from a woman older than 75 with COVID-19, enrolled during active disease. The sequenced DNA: TGTGCCACCAGTGATTCGAGCCAGGGTAATGAAAAACTGTTTTTT. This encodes CATSDSSQGNEKLFF.